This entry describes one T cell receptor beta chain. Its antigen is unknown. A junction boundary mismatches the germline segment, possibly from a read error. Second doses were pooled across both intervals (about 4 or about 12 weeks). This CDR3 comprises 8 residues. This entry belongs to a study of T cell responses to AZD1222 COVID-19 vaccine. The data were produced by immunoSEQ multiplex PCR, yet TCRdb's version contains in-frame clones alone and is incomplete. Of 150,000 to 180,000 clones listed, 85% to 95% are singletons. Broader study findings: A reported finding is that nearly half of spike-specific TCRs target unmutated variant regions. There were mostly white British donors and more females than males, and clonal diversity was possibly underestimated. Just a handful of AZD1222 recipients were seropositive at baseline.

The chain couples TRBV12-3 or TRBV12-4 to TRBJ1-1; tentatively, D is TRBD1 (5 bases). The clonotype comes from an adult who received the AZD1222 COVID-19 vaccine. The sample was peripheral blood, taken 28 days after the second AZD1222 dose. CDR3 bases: TGTGCCAGCAGTTTCGACAGCTGG. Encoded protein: CASSFDSW.